This T cell receptor (beta chain) was captured by sequencing in a study of tumor and adjacent non-tumor tissue in lung cancer. Germline-derived CDR1 and CDR2 are DFQATT and SNEGSKA (reference sequence). The CDR3 runs 15 residues. V lost 1 base and J lost 3, with 14 bases in between. TCRbeta libraries were built with three rounds of nested PCR, modified from ARM-PCR. TCRdb recomputed calls from the multiplex PCR reads with MiXCR, one row per CDR3 protein. The repertoire holds about 76,000 distinct CDR3 sequences, with roughly 80% as singletons. The template was RNA from unsorted bulk tissue. The normal lung tissue was taken more than 3 cm from the tumor edge.

The receptor's source is a man in his 60s with non-small cell lung cancer. The J gene is TRBJ2-3, the V gene TRBV20-1, with no clear D. Sample: distant non-tumor lung tissue. In DNA form, the CDR3 reads TGCAGTGCTAGAGGAGCAGTTAGGGTGACAGATACGCAGTATTTT. The encoded protein is CSARGAVRVTDTQYF.